The 14 T cell receptor beta chains below come from one sample, sequenced in a study of shared clonotypes between healthy human individuals. The method was immunoSEQ multiplex PCR; TCRdb's version includes in-frame clones alone and lacks a portion of them. The table has under 1,100,000 clones, approximately 68% seen once; the top ten hold 1.5%. The sequencing input was memory CD4+ T cells sorted from blood. Subset reported: CD45RA-negative fraction. The receptors were gathered from a man aged 18 to 35 in good health.

A remark on this clone: This sequence may be a read error, since a much larger clone differs from it by one base. The same CDR3 also results from other DNA sequences found in this sample. The V gene is TRBV20-1, the J gene TRBJ2-3; no firm D call. The CDR3 length is 10 residues. In germline, CDR1 is DFQATT, CDR2 SNEGSKA (reference sequence). Trimming stripped 6 bases from V and 2 bases from J, with 3 bases between. CDR3 in DNA: TGCAGTGCAACCACAGATACGCAGTATTTT. It translates to CSATTDTQYF.

The gene calls are TRBV6-1 and TRBJ2-3, with D perhaps TRBD1 or TRBD2 (5 bases each). V was clipped by 4 bases and J by 3 bases, with 17 bases between them. The CDR3 loop spans 16 amino acids. Germline V gene sequence: CDR1 MNHNS, CDR2 SASEGT. The CDR3 is CASSVGIRDPTDTQYF. The CDR3 region has the DNA TGTGCCAGCAGTGTTGGGATCAGGGACCCTACAGATACGCAGTATTTT.

This chain joins TRBV7-3 and TRBJ2-1; weak D call: TRBD1 (6 bases). Germline V gene lookup returns CDR1 SGHTA and CDR2 FQGTGA. Trimming left V 5 bases short and J 2 bases short, with 10 bases between. The CDR3 length is 14 residues. The CDR3 DNA is TGTGCCAGCAGCGTAGGACAGACCTACAATGAGCAGTTCTTC. It specifies CASSVGQTYNEQFF.

The rearrangement uses TRBV29-1 and TRBJ1-1, with a weak D call TRBD1 (5 bases). This CDR3 has 16 residues. Trimming shortened V by 1 base and J by 0 bases, and 15 bases separated the two germline ends. Germline assignment: CDR1 SQVTM and CDR2 ANQGSEA. CDR3 in DNA: TGCAGCGTTGAAGGGGGATCGCGAGGGGTGAACACTGAAGCTTTCTTT. Its protein product is CSVEGGSRGVNTEAFF.

The chain joins TRBV5-1 to TRBJ1-2; D might be TRBD1 (6 bases). Trimming pared 4 bases from V and 3 bases from J, leaving 16 bases between. The germline gives CDR1 SGHRS, CDR2 YFSETQ. This CDR3 is 15 amino acids long. CDR3 protein: CASSPTGRKDYGYTF. The DNA for the CDR3 is TGCGCCAGCAGCCCCACAGGGAGGAAGGACTATGGCTACACCTTC.

J is TRBJ2-1 and V is TRBV10-2, with D perhaps matching TRBD1 (5 bases). With 2 bases removed from V and 6 bases from J, the gap between germline ends came to 17 bases. The CDR3 length is 16 residues. Germline CDR1 is WSHSY and CDR2 is SAAADI. DNA of the CDR3: TGCGCCAGCAGTGAGAGGGGCGGACCCAGTACCAATGAGCAGTTCTTC. Encoded protein: CASSERGGPSTNEQFF.

V gene TRBV7-2 combines with J gene TRBJ2-7; perhaps TRBD2 as D (5 bases). V gave up 5 bases and J gave up 7 bases, with 12 bases separating them. The CDR3 spans 12 residues. Germline lookup yields CDR1 SGHTA and CDR2 FQGNSA. This CDR3 is CASSPPKREQYF. In DNA, the CDR3 is TGTGCCAGCAGCCCACCCAAGCGGGAGCAGTACTTC.

This sequence joins TRBV6-6 and TRBJ1-2, with D possibly matching TRBD1 (5 bases). Trimming took 7 bases from V and 8 from J, leaving 17 bases between them. The length of the CDR3 is 13 residues. Germline V CDR1 and CDR2: MNHNY, SVGAGI (reference sequence). For the CDR3, the DNA is TGTGCCAGCAAGTTTAGGGGACTAGAGGGCTACACCTTC. It translates to CASKFRGLEGYTF.

As to this clone: Other DNA sequences from this sample encode an identical CDR3 as well. As DNA, the CDR3 is TGCGCCAGCAGCGTCGGGACTTCGGGCGTGTACGAGCAGTACTTC. The encoded protein is CASSVGTSGVYEQYF. This rearrangement joins TRBV5-1 to TRBJ2-7; D may be TRBD2 (6 bases). Germline V gene sequence: CDR1 SGHRS, CDR2 YFSETQ. Trimming removed 4 bases at V and 4 bases at J, with 18 bases between. The CDR3 extends over 15 amino acids.

The rearrangement links TRBV5-1 to TRBJ2-5; D may match TRBD1 or TRBD2 (5 bases each). The CDR3 runs to 14 residues. V was cut by 4 bases and J by 0 bases, with 10 bases left in between. Germline CDR1 and CDR2: SGHRS and YFSETQ. The CDR3 DNA follows: TGCGCCAGCAGCCCGGGACGGAACCAAGAGACCCAGTACTTC. It codes for CASSPGRNQETQYF. The variable domain in full, completed from reference TRBV5-1 and TRBJ2-5, reads KAGVTQTPRYLIKTRGQQVTLSCSPISGHRSVSWYQQTPGQGLQFLFEYFSETQRNKGNFPGRFSGRQFSNSRSEMNVSTLELGDSALYLCASSPGRNQETQYFGPGTRLLVL.

The rearrangement links TRBV6-1 to TRBJ2-7, with TRBD1 identical over 11 bases. The germline V gene encodes CDR1 MNHNS and CDR2 SASEGT. V trimming: 4 bases; J trimming: 0 bases; junction bases outside the gene matches: 8. This CDR3 has 17 residues. The CDR3 sequence is CASSGFGQGASSYEQYF. CDR3 DNA sequence: TGTGCCAGCAGTGGTTTTGGACAGGGGGCTAGCTCCTACGAGCAGTACTTC.

This sequence joins TRBV5-6 and TRBJ1-5; TRBD1 might be the D (6 bases). Germline lookup yields CDR1 SGHDT and CDR2 YYEEEE. The CDR3 loop spans 14 amino acids. Trimming stripped 3 bases from V and 4 bases from J, with 11 bases between. CDR3 DNA sequence: TGTGCCAGCAGCTCCCCAACAGGGAATCAGCCCCAGCATTTT. Translating gives CASSSPTGNQPQHF.

This rearrangement joins TRBV7-9 to TRBJ2-7; D may be TRBD1 (7 bases). Germline assignment: CDR1 SEHNR and CDR2 FQNEAQ (reference sequence). CDR3 size: 15 residues. Trimming removed 5 bases from V and 4 bases from J, with 18 bases in between. CDR3 DNA sequence: TGTGCCAGCAGCCCAGGGGGGCTAGGGGGGTACGAGCAGTACTTC. This gives the protein CASSPGGLGGYEQYF.

This chain uses TRBV6-1 with TRBJ1-2; D remains unclear. The CDR3 runs 15 residues. V lost 2 bases and J 5 bases, leaving 15 bases between the germline ends. CDR1 is MNHNS and CDR2 is SASEGT in the germline V gene. CDR3 coding DNA: TGTGCCAGCAGTGAAATCAACATCTTTCAGTATGGCTACACCTTC. This gives the protein CASSEINIFQYGYTF.